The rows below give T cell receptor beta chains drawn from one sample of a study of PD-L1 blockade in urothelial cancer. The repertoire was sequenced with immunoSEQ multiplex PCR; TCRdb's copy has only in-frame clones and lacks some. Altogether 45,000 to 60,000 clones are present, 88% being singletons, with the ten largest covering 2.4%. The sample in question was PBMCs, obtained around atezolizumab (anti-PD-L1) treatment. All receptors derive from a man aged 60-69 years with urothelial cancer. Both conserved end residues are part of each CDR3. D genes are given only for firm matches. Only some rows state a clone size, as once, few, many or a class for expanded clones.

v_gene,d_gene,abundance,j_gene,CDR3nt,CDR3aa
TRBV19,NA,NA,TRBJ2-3,TGTGCCAGTAGTAGCAGGGGGGTGGATACGCAGTATTTT,CASSSRGVDTQYF
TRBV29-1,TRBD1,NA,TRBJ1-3,TGCAGCGTTGAGACAGGGGTGGTCGGAAACACCATATATTTT,CSVETGVVGNTIYF
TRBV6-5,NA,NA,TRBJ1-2,TGTGCCAGCAGTTACTCGCCCCACGACAGAGCTGGTGGCTACACCTTC,CASSYSPHDRAGGYTF
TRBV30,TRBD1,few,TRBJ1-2,TGTGCCTGGAATAACAGGGGGATCGCTAACTATGGCTACACCTTC,CAWNNRGIANYGYTF
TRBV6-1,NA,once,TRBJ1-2,TGTGCCAGCAGTGGTGAGGGGGATGGCTACACCTTC,CASSGEGDGYTF
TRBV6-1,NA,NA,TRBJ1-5,TGTGCCAGCAGTTCTTTGGGGGCTCAGCCCCAGCATTTT,CASSSLGAQPQHF
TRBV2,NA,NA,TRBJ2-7,TGTGCCAGCAGATTGGACAGTCTGTATGAGCAGTACTTC,CASRLDSLYEQYF
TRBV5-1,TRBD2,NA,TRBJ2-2,TGCGCCAGCAGCCCTGGGCAGGGAGGGGCCGGGGAGCTGTTTTTT,CASSPGQGGAGELFF
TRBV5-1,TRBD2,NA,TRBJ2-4,TGCGCCAGCAGCCTGGGGCTAGCGGGAGGGCGTCAAAACATTCAGTACTTC,CASSLGLAGGRQNIQYF
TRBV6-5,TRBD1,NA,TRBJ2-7,TGTGCCAGCAGTTACTCGAGACAGGGTAGCTACGAGCAGTACTTC,CASSYSRQGSYEQYF
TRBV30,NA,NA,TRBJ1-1,TGTGCCTGGAGTCGCGGGGACACTGAAGCTTTCTTT,CAWSRGDTEAFF
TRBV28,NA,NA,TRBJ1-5,TGTGCCAGCAGTTTATCAGGGCCTAATCAGCCCCAGCATTTT,CASSLSGPNQPQHF
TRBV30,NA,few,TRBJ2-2,TGTGCCTGGAGGGGAGGGGGTACCGGGGAGCTGTTTTTT,CAWRGGGTGELFF
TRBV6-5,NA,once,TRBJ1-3,TGTGCCAGCAGTTTCGACAGCTCTGGAAACACCATATATTTT,CASSFDSSGNTIYF
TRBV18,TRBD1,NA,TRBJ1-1,TGTGCCAGCTCCGTCGTCTATTTCCCCCGGGACAGGGGCCCCGAGAACACTGAAGCTTTCTTT,CASSVVYFPRDRGPENTEAFF
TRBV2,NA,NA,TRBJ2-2,TGTGCCAGCACCTACACCCCCGGGGGCACCGGGGAGCTGTTTTTT,CASTYTPGGTGELFF
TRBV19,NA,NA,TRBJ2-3,TGTGCCAGTAGTTCCAGGGGTCACACAGATACGCAGTATTTT,CASSSRGHTDTQYF
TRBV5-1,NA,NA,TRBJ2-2,TGCGCCAGCAGCTTGGACCTAAACACCGGGGAGCTGTTTTTT,CASSLDLNTGELFF
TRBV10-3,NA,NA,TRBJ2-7,TGTGCCATCAGTGATTGGACAGGGTTCGGACTAGGCTCCTACGAGCAGTACTTC,CAISDWTGFGLGSYEQYF
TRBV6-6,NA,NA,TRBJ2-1,TGTGCCAGCAGTTATCACAGGGACAATGAGCAGTTCTTC,CASSYHRDNEQFF
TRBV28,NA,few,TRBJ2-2,TGTGCCAGCCTTAAGGGGACGAACACCGGGGAGCTGTTTTTT,CASLKGTNTGELFF
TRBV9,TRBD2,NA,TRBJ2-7,TGTGCCAGCAGCCCGACTAGCGGGAGCGGCGAGCAGTACTTC,CASSPTSGSGEQYF
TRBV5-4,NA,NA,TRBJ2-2,TGTGCCGGCAGCTTGGGCGTGGGAGCCGGGGAGCTGTTTTTT,CAGSLGVGAGELFF
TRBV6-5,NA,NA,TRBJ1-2,TGTGCCAGCAGTTACTCCCTTCGGACTGCGAACTATGGCTACACCTTC,CASSYSLRTANYGYTF
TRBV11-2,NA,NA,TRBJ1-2,TGTGCCAGCAGCTTAGATTATAGGGGGAGTGCTGGCTACACCTTC,CASSLDYRGSAGYTF
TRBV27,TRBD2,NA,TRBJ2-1,TGTGCCAGCAGTTCCCTTCTAGCGGGCGTCTACAATGAGCAGTTCTTC,CASSSLLAGVYNEQFF